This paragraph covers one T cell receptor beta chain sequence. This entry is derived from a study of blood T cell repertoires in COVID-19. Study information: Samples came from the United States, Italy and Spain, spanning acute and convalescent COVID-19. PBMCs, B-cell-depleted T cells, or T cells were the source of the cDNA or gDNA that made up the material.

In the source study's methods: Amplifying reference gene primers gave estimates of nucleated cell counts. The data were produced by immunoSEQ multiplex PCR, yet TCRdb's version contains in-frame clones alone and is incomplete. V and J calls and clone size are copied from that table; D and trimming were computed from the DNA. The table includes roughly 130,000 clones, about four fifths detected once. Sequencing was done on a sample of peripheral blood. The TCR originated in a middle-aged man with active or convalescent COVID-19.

The CDR3 region is CASNWDRGSGNTIYF. Written as DNA, the CDR3 is TGTGCCAGCAACTGGGACAGGGGCTCTGGAAACACCATATATTTT. V usage is TRBV2 and J usage is TRBJ1-3, with TRBD1 matching over 10 bases. V lost 7 bases to trimming and J lost 0 bases; unmatched junction nucleotides: 3. The germline V gene has CDR1 SNHLY and CDR2 FYNNEI. This CDR3 spans 15 amino acids.